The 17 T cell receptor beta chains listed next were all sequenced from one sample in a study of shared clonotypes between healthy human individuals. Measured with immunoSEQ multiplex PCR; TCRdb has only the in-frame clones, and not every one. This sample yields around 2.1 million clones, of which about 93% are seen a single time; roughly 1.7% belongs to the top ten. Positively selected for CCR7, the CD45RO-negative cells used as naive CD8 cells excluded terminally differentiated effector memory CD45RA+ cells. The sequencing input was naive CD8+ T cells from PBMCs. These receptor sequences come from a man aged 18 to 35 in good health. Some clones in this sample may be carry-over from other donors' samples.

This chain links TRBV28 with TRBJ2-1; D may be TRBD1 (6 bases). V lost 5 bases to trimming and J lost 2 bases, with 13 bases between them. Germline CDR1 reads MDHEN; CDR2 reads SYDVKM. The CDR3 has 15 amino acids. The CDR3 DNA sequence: TGTGCCAGCAGTACCGGCAGGGGAGCCTACAATGAGCAGTTCTTC. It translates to CASSTGRGAYNEQFF.

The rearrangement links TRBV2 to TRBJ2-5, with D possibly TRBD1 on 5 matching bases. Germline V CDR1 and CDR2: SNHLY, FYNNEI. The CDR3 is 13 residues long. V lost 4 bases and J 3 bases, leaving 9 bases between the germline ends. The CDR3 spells CASSVHRKETQYF. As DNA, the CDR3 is TGTGCCAGCAGTGTACACAGGAAAGAGACCCAGTACTTC.

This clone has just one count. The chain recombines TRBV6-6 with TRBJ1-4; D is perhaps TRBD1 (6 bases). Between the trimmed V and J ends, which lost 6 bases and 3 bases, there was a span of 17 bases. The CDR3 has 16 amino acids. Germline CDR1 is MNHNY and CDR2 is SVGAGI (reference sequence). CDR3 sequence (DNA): TGTGCCAGCAGCCACTTAAGTCGGGGGCCTAATGAAAAACTGTTTTTT. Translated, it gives CASSHLSRGPNEKLFF.

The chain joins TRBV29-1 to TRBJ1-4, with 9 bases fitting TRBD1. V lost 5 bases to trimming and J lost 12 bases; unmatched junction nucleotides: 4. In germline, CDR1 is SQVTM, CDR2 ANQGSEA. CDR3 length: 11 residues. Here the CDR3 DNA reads TGCAGCGTTAGCCGGGACAGGGAACTGTTTTTT. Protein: CSVSRDRELFF.

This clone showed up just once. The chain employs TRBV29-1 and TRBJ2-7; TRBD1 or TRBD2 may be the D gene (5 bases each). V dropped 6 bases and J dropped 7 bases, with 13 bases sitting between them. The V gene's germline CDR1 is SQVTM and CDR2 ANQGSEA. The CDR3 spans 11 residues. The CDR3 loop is CSVPLGPEQYF. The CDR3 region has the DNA TGCAGCGTCCCATTGGGACCGGAGCAGTACTTC.

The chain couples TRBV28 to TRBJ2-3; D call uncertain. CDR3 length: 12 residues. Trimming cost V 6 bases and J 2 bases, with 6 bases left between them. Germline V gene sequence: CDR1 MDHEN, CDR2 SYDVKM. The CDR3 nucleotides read TGTGCCAGCAGGGAGCCCACAGATACGCAGTATTTT. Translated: CASREPTDTQYF. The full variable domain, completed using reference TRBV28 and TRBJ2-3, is DVKVTQSSRYLVKRTGEKVFLECVQDMDHENMFWYRQDPGLGLRLIYFSYDVKMKEKGDIPEGYSVSREKKERFSLILESASTNQTSMYLCASREPTDTQYFGPGTRLTVL.

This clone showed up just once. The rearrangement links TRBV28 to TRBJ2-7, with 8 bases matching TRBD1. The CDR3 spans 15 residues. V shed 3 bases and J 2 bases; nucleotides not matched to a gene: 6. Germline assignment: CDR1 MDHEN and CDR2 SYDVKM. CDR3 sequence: CASSFRGQDPYEQYF. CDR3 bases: TGTGCCAGCAGTTTTAGGGGACAGGATCCCTACGAGCAGTACTTC.

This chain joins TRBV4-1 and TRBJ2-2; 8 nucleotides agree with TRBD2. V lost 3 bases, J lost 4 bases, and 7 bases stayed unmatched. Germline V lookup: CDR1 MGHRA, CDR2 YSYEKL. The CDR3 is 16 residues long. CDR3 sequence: CASSHVVAGITGELFF. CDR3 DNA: TGCGCCAGCAGCCACGTGGTAGCGGGAATCACCGGGGAGCTGTTTTTT.

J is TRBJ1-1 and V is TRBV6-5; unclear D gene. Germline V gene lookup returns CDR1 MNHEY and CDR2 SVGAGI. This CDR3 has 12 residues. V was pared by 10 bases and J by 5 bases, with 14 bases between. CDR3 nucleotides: TGTGCCACCAGGCAGGTCGGGACTGAAGCTTTCTTT. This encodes CATRQVGTEAFF.

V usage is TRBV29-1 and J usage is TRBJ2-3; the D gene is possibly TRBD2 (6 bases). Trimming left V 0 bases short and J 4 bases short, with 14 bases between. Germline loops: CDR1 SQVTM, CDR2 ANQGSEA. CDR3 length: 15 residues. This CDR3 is CSVEDRGGTSDTQYF. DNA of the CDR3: TGCAGCGTTGAAGATCGGGGCGGGACCTCAGATACGCAGTATTTT.

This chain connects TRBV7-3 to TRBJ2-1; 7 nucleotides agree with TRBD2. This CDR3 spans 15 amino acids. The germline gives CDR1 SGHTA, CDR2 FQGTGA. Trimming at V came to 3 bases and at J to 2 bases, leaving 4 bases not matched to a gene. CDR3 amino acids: CASSFIAGAYNEQFF. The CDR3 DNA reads TGTGCCAGCAGCTTCATAGCGGGCGCCTACAATGAGCAGTTCTTC.

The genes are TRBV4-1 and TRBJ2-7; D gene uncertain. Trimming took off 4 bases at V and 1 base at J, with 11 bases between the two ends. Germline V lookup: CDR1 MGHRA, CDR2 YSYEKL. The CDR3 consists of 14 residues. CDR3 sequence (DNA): TGCGCCAGCAGCCCCTCCCACGGATCCTACGAGCAGTACTTC. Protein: CASSPSHGSYEQYF.

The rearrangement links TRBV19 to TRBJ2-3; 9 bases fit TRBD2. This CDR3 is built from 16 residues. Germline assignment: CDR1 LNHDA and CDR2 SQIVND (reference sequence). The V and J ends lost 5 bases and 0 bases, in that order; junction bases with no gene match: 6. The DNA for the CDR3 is TGTGCCAGTAGTTACAGCGGGAGGCCCAGCACAGATACGCAGTATTTT. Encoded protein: CASSYSGRPSTDTQYF.

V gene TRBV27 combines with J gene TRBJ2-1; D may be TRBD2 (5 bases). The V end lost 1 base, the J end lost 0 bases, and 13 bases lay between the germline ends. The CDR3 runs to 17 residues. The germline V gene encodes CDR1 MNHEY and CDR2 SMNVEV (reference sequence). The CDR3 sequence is CASSLFSGTSSYNEQFF. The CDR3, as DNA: TGTGCCAGCAGTTTATTTTCGGGAACCAGCTCCTACAATGAGCAGTTCTTC.

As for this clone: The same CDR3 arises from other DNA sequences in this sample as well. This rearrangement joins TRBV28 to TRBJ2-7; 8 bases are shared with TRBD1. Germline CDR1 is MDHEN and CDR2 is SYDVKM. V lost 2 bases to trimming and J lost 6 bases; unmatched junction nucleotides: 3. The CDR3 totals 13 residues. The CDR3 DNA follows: TGTGCCAGCAGTTTACAGGGGGCGCGCGAGCAGTACTTC. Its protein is CASSLQGAREQYF. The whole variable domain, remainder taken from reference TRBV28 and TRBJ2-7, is DVKVTQSSRYLVKRTGEKVFLECVQDMDHENMFWYRQDPGLGLRLIYFSYDVKMKEKGDIPEGYSVSREKKERFSLILESASTNQTSMYLCASSLQGAREQYFGPGTRLTVT.

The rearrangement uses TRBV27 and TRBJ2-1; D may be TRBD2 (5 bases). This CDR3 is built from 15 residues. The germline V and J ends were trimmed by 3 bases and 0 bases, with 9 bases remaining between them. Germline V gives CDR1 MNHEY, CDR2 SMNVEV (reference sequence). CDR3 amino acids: CASSFSGDSYNEQFF. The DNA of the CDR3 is TGTGCCAGCAGTTTCAGCGGAGACTCCTACAATGAGCAGTTCTTC.

The CDR3 loop is CASSIRLAGRQFF. CDR3 sequence (DNA): TGTGCCAGCAGCATAAGACTAGCGGGTAGGCAGTTCTTC. This chain connects TRBV9 to TRBJ2-1, with 10 nucleotides matching TRBD2. Germline CDR1 and CDR2: SGDLS and YYNGEE. The CDR3 runs to 13 residues. V lost 4 bases to trimming and J lost 12 bases; unmatched junction nucleotides: 7.